This T cell receptor beta chain comes out of a study of cytomegalovirus exposure and HLA in healthy donors. Study summary: In an earlier analysis, 117 million unique TCR beta sequences were found from some 180 million T cells. Whole-study findings and limits: HLA alleles showed associations with around 15,000 TCR beta sequences in a later analysis, at a 0.05 false discovery rate. HLA-A and HLA-B allele assignments for most subjects were reportedly predicted accurately using TCR beta sequences. Some TCR beta chains (about 170 of them) were listed as cytomegalovirus-associated.

A remark on this clone: Its target is not known.

PCR was performed using 60 Vbeta and 13 Jbeta primers. The protocol was immunoSEQ multiplex PCR, while the TCRdb copy is restricted to in-frame clones and leaves out a portion. This listing includes approximately 70,000 clones. This TCR came from a female donor in good health and CMV-seropositive. The sample taken for sequencing was PBMCs.

This CDR3 is CASSQVAGGVFYNEQFF. For the CDR3, the DNA is TGCGCCAGCAGCCAAGTAGCGGGGGGCGTTTTCTACAATGAGCAGTTCTTC. The V gene is TRBV4-3, the J gene TRBJ2-1; 10 bases align to TRBD2. Germline V CDR1 and CDR2: LGHNA, YSLEER. V was pared by 1 base and J by 3 bases, with 6 bases of the junction left unmatched. There are 17 residues in the CDR3.